This T cell receptor (beta chain) emerged from a study of monozygotic twins with cystic fibrosis. V lost 8 bases, J lost 6 bases, and 9 bases stayed unmatched. The CDR3 runs 15 residues. Looked up from germline, CDR1 is WSHSY and CDR2 is SAAADI. A remark on this clone: Its target is not known.

Whole-study results and caveats: Co-twins had the most similar V usage for 13 of 16 pairs, J for 8.

The data were produced by immunoSEQ multiplex PCR, yet TCRdb's version contains in-frame clones alone and is incomplete. This table has roughly 25,000 clones, 85% to 95% appearing once. The sequenced material came from blood. The rearrangement links TRBV10-2 to TRBJ1-6; 8 bases align to TRBD1. The receptor comes from a girl aged 2-10 years with cystic fibrosis. The CDR3 is CASSSQGASNSPLHF. The DNA of the CDR3 is TGCGCCAGCTCATCTCAGGGGGCAAGTAATTCACCCCTCCACTTT.